This entry lists 20 T cell receptor beta chains sequenced from one sample in a study of T cell responses to AZD1222 COVID-19 vaccine. The data were produced by immunoSEQ multiplex PCR, yet TCRdb's version contains in-frame clones alone and is incomplete. The sample yields around 94,000 clones, roughly 88% seen once. This specimen was peripheral blood, taken on day 0 of AZD1222 vaccination. These receptors all stem from an adult in good health.

This chain uses TRBV15 with TRBJ1-5; weak D call: TRBD1 (6 bases). This CDR3 has 14 residues. CDR1 is LNHNV and CDR2 is YYDKDF in the germline V gene (reference sequence). Between the trimmed V and J ends, which lost 8 bases and 0 bases, there was a span of 11 bases. DNA for the CDR3: TGTGCCACCTGCCGGGACATTAGCAATCAGCCCCAGCATTTT. Its protein product is CATCRDISNQPQHF. The full variable domain, with the rest looked up from reference TRBV15 and TRBJ1-5, is DAMVIQNPRYQVTQFGKPVTLSCSQTLNHNVMYWYQQKSSQAPKLLFHYYDKDFNNEADTPDNFQSRRPNTSFCFLDIRSPGLGDTAMYLCATCRDISNQPQHFGDGTRLSIL.

The V gene is TRBV7-2, the J gene TRBJ1-5; D possibly corresponds to TRBD1 (5 bases). Germline V gene data show CDR1 as SGHTA and CDR2 as FQGNSA. V was pared by 4 bases and J by 4 bases, with 11 bases between. This CDR3 spans 14 amino acids. CDR3 DNA: TGTGCCAGCAGCTACCACGGGGGGAATCAGCCCCAGCATTTT. Protein product: CASSYHGGNQPQHF.

This chain joins TRBV27 and TRBJ1-1, with D unresolved. V gave up 3 bases and J gave up 4 bases, with 15 bases separating them. Germline V gives CDR1 MNHEY, CDR2 SMNVEV (reference sequence). This CDR3 region has 15 residues. This CDR3 reads CASSLRAPWATEAFF. The CDR3 DNA reads TGTGCCAGCAGTTTGCGCGCCCCTTGGGCCACTGAAGCTTTCTTT.

This clone was observed a handful of times. The chain joins TRBV28 to TRBJ2-3, with 8 nucleotides matching TRBD2. The CDR3 has 16 residues. The germline gives CDR1 MDHEN, CDR2 SYDVKM. Losses at the gene ends were 4 bases for V and 4 bases for J; bases not matched to a gene: 10. CDR3 nucleotides: TGTGCCAGCAGTTCACCAGCGGGAGTGGGGTCAGATACGCAGTATTTT. Translated: CASSSPAGVGSDTQYF.

This sequence joins TRBV6-5 and TRBJ1-1, with D unresolved. The CDR3 loop spans 15 amino acids. Trimming removed 2 bases at V and 2 bases at J, with 12 bases between. CDR1 is MNHEY and CDR2 is SVGAGI in the germline V gene. CDR3 in DNA: TGTGCCAGCAGTTACGGCGTGGGGAGCAACACTGAAGCTTTCTTT. Translation: CASSYGVGSNTEAFF.

The chain has TRBV10-3 and TRBJ1-3; D might be TRBD1 (6 bases). There are 11 residues in the CDR3. Germline V CDR1 and CDR2: ENHRY, SYGVKD. V gave up 8 bases and J gave up 4 bases, with 6 bases separating them. The CDR3 DNA reads TGTGCCATCCAGGGGGGAAACACCATATATTTT. Its translation: CAIQGGNTIYF.

This chain links TRBV27 with TRBJ2-7; D call uncertain. Germline-derived CDR1 and CDR2 are MNHEY and SMNVEV (reference sequence). Trimming removed 5 bases at V and 2 bases at J, with 16 bases between. The CDR3 has 15 residues. CDR3 nucleotides: TGTGCCAGCAGTCCTTTCCCCTTAATGGCCTACGAGCAGTACTTC. Amino acid sequence: CASSPFPLMAYEQYF.

The CDR3 loop is CASSVVASGGLETQYF. CDR3 bases: TGTGCCAGCAGCGTAGTGGCTAGCGGGGGGTTAGAGACCCAGTACTTC. This chain links TRBV9 with TRBJ2-5, with TRBD2 matching 11 bases. With V trimmed by 0 bases and J by 4 bases, 5 bases remained unmatched. Germline CDR1 and CDR2: SGDLS and YYNGEE. The CDR3 runs 16 residues.

The chain links TRBV4-1 to TRBJ1-4; D is perhaps TRBD1 (6 bases). This CDR3 is built from 17 residues. Germline CDR1 is MGHRA and CDR2 is YSYEKL. Trimming removed 3 bases at V and 8 bases at J, with 22 bases between. CDR3 in DNA: TGCGCCAGCAGCCACCCCCCAAAGACAGGTTGGGGCGAAAAACTGTTTTTT. This translates into CASSHPPKTGWGEKLFF.

In this sample, this clone turned up a few times. The gene calls are TRBV12-3 or TRBV12-4 and TRBJ1-6; 10 bases line up with TRBD1. V shed 11 bases, J shed 13 bases, and the junction held 11 bases outside the gene matches. The CDR3 is 13 residues long. In DNA form, the CDR3 reads TGTGCCTCAAGAGGGACAGGGGAGACCCCCCTCCACTTT. Translation gives CASRGTGETPLHF.

This clone was observed a handful of times. This chain uses TRBV19 with TRBJ1-1, with 9 bases lining up with TRBD1. The germline V gene encodes CDR1 LNHDA and CDR2 SQIVND (reference sequence). V was clipped by 3 bases and J by 3 bases; unmatched bases: 5. This CDR3 comprises 15 residues. The CDR3 loop reads CASSIWGQGDTEAFF. For the CDR3, the DNA is TGTGCCAGTAGTATTTGGGGACAGGGAGACACTGAAGCTTTCTTT. The full variable domain, in which reference TRBV19 and TRBJ1-1 provide the parts outside the CDR3, is DGGITQSPKYLFRKEGQNVTLSCEQNLNHDAMYWYRQDPGQGLRLIYYSQIVNDFQKGDIAEGYSVSREKKESFPLTVTSAQKNPTAFYLCASSIWGQGDTEAFFGQGTRLTVV.

The chain links TRBV12-3 or TRBV12-4 to TRBJ1-2; possibly TRBD1 for D (6 bases). There are 13 residues in the CDR3. V lost 6 bases, J lost 5 bases, and 13 bases lay in between. The CDR3 coding sequence is TGTGCCAGCAGGTTAACAGGGACTTATGGCTACACCTTC. This codes for CASRLTGTYGYTF.

The J gene is TRBJ2-7, the V gene TRBV14; perhaps D is TRBD1 or TRBD2 (6 bases each). The germline V and J ends were trimmed by 6 bases and 4 bases, with 19 bases remaining between them. Germline V CDR1 and CDR2: SGHDN, FVKESK. The length of the CDR3 is 15 residues. DNA of the CDR3: TGTGCCAGCAGGACTGTGGGGGGCCTCCTGTACGAGCAGTACTTC. It translates to CASRTVGGLLYEQYF.

The chain couples TRBV7-9 to TRBJ1-6; D is possibly TRBD1 (5 bases). The length of the CDR3 is 15 residues. Germline CDR1 reads SEHNR; CDR2 reads FQNEAQ (reference sequence). V lost 2 bases, J lost 6 bases, and 11 bases lay in between. In nucleotides, the CDR3 is TGTGCCAGCAGCTTATTTGGGGGAACTAATTCACCCCTCCACTTT. The encoded protein is CASSLFGGTNSPLHF.

The chain recombines TRBV6-2 or TRBV6-3 with TRBJ1-1; D is unresolved. The CDR3 is 17 amino acids. Germline CDR1 reads MNHEY; CDR2 reads SVGEGT. The V end lost 0 bases, the J end lost 10 bases, and 24 bases lay between the germline ends. The CDR3 sequence: CASSYSSWLASHPGAFF. CDR3 bases: TGTGCCAGCAGTTACTCGAGTTGGTTAGCCTCGCACCCGGGAGCTTTCTTT.

This clone came up a few times. The rearrangement uses TRBV5-1 and TRBJ2-7, with unresolved D. V was trimmed by 0 bases and J by 3 bases, leaving 10 bases between them. Germline V lookup: CDR1 SGHRS, CDR2 YFSETQ. CDR3 length: 14 amino acids. DNA of the CDR3: TGCGCCAGCAGCTTGGAAGCACACAACTACGAGCAGTACTTC. It is translated as CASSLEAHNYEQYF.

The chain joins TRBV3-1 (or the pseudogene TRBV3-2) to TRBJ1-1; the D is unclear. CDR3 length: 14 amino acids. Germline V CDR1 and CDR2: LGHDT, YNNKEL (reference sequence). Trimming removed 1 base from V and 4 bases from J, with 10 bases in between. The CDR3 reads CASSQVVGSTEAFF. The CDR3 nucleotides read TGTGCCAGCAGCCAAGTAGTTGGGTCCACTGAAGCTTTCTTT.

This clone was seen once. The chain employs TRBV11-3 and TRBJ1-2; 8 positions agree with TRBD1. The ends lost 6 bases at V and 3 bases at J; junction bases unmatched: 3. Germline V gene sequence: CDR1 SGHNT, CDR2 YENEEA. The CDR3 spans 13 residues. CDR3 in amino acids: CASRPDRDYGYTF. CDR3 in DNA: TGTGCCAGCAGACCGGACAGGGACTATGGCTACACCTTC.

The chain carries TRBV7-2 and TRBJ1-2; D gene unclear. Germline V gene data show CDR1 as SGHTA and CDR2 as FQGNSA. The CDR3 loop spans 14 amino acids. The ends were cut back, 2 bases at V and 0 bases at J, with 7 bases in the middle. CDR3 residues: CASSLREANYGYTF. The CDR3 DNA sequence: TGTGCCAGCAGCTTAAGAGAAGCTAACTATGGCTACACCTTC.

The chain combines TRBV9 with TRBJ2-7, with D hard to call. The V and J ends lost 3 bases and 6 bases respectively, with 10 bases between them. Per the germline V gene, CDR1 is SGDLS and CDR2 is YYNGEE. This CDR3 has 12 amino acids. CDR3 sequence: CASSGDGVEQYF. The CDR3 region has the DNA TGTGCCAGCAGCGGAGATGGGGTCGAGCAGTACTTC. Full variable domain (rest looked up from reference TRBV9 and TRBJ2-7): DSGVTQTPKHLITATGQRVTLRCSPRSGDLSVYWYQQSLDQGLQFLIQYYNGEERAKGNILERFSAQQFPDLHSELNLSSLELGDSALYFCASSGDGVEQYFGPGTRLTVT.